This paragraph covers one T cell receptor (beta chain) sequence. This clone came up a few times. Its antigen target is currently unknown. No much larger clone is present one base from it, and per-base qualities are unavailable. The data are from a study of technical replicates of blood from a handful of donors (dated by TCRdb to 2016 to 2017). The CDR3 covers 18 residues, taking in both the cysteine and the phenylalanine. Here the CDR3 DNA is all that survives: 54 bases in frame from base 1. Relative to germline, V is missing 2 bases and J is missing 5 bases, with 16 bases of the junction outside any gene match. Libraries were constructed by the immunoSEQ multiplex PCR assay. This is the immuneACCESS table as TCRdb keeps it, with only in-frame sequences that have V and J called. A part of the clones is gone; compared with another copy, unresolved V genes explain less than half, and the rest is unexplained. This sample gives over 55,000 clones in total; roughly 91% of them show up just once. The ten largest clones take up approximately 3.6% of the sample.

The sequence was collected from a human donor in good health. Some clones in this sample may be carry-over from other donors' samples. The sequencing sample was made of PBMCs. The sequence joins TRBV5-3 to TRBJ1-5, with TRBD1 identical over 7 junction bases. TRBV5-3 falls under the ORF class, with uncertain function. The nucleotide sequence reads as follows: TGTGCCAGAAGCTTCCACCGTTTAGACAGGGACCCTTATCAGCCCCAGCATTTT. The encoded protein is CARSFHRLDRDPYQPQHF.